Following are 10 T cell receptor beta chains from one sample sequenced in a study of cytomegalovirus exposure and HLA in healthy donors. Clones were read by immunoSEQ multiplex PCR, and TCRdb kept only the in-frame ones, dropping some. The sample has around 140,000 clones, about nine tenths seen once. Sequenced material: PBMCs. Receptors originate from a young man in good health and CMV-seropositive.

V is TRBV6-1 and J is TRBJ2-2; D perhaps matches TRBD2 (7 bases). V was pared by 11 bases and J by 5 bases, with 18 bases between. The germline gives CDR1 MNHNS, CDR2 SASEGT. This CDR3 region has 14 residues. The CDR3 region is CASGGGSETGELFF. CDR3 coding DNA: TGTGCCTCGGGGGGCGGGAGTGAAACCGGGGAGCTGTTTTTT.

The chain uses TRBV28 and TRBJ2-1; no clear D gene. This CDR3 is 12 amino acids long. Between the trimmed V and J ends, which lost 2 bases and 9 bases, there was a span of 8 bases. Germline values: CDR1 MDHEN, CDR2 SYDVKM. The CDR3, as DNA: TGTGCCAGCAGTTTAGTAGTAGCTGAGCAGTTCTTC. This encodes CASSLVVAEQFF.

The chain combines TRBV11-2 with TRBJ2-7; 7 positions match TRBD1. There are 13 residues in the CDR3. The V gene end was trimmed by 7 bases and the J gene end by 3 bases; junction bases not matched to a gene: 6. Germline CDR1 SGHAT, CDR2 FQNNGV. CDR3 sequence: CASTTGVGYEQYF. CDR3 sequence (DNA): TGTGCCAGCACCACAGGGGTGGGCTACGAGCAGTACTTC.

The rearrangement joins TRBV28 to TRBJ2-7, with 7 nucleotides matching TRBD2. The CDR3 consists of 15 residues. In germline, CDR1 is MDHEN, CDR2 SYDVKM. Losses at the gene ends were 5 bases for V and 4 bases for J; bases not matched to a gene: 11. The CDR3 region has the DNA TGTGCCAGCAGTGACGACTGGACCGGGGGGTACGAGCAGTACTTC. This gives the protein CASSDDWTGGYEQYF.

The chain couples TRBV5-4 to TRBJ2-7; D is perhaps TRBD1 (6 bases). The CDR3 is 16 amino acids. Trimming left V 0 bases short and J 2 bases short, with 15 bases between. CDR1 is SGHNT, CDR2 YYREEE, per germline (reference sequence). This CDR3 reads CASSLGGQTGTYEQYF. The CDR3 region has the DNA TGTGCCAGCAGCTTGGGGGGTCAGACAGGCACCTACGAGCAGTACTTC. The full variable domain, rest sourced from reference TRBV5-4 and TRBJ2-7, is ETGVTQSPTHLIKTRGQQVTLRCSSQSGHNTVSWYQQALGQGPQFIFQYYREEENGRGNFPPRFSGLQFPNYSSELNVNALELDDSALYLCASSLGGQTGTYEQYFGPGTRLTVT.

This clone was seen a single time. The chain couples TRBV7-6 to TRBJ1-3; 7 bases align to TRBD1. V gave up 5 bases and J gave up 4 bases; unmatched junction bases: 11. CDR1 and CDR2 from the germline V gene are SGHVS and FNYEAQ. The CDR3 contains 16 residues. CDR3 sequence: CASSRASQGQGNTIYF. CDR3 in DNA: TGTGCCAGCAGCCGAGCCTCGCAGGGACAGGGAAACACCATATATTTT.

The V call is TRBV5-1, the J call TRBJ1-1, with a possible D match to TRBD1 (6 bases). The length of the CDR3 is 16 residues. The germline V and J ends were trimmed by 0 bases and 4 bases, with 16 bases remaining between them. Germline V gene sequence: CDR1 SGHRS, CDR2 YFSETQ. CDR3 loop: CASSLETGQISTEAFF. CDR3 DNA: TGCGCCAGCAGCTTGGAAACAGGGCAGATCTCCACTGAAGCTTTCTTT.

This sequence joins TRBV10-1 and TRBJ2-2; no clear D. The germline V and J ends were trimmed by 5 bases and 4 bases, with 8 bases remaining between them. Germline values: CDR1 WNHNN, CDR2 SYGVQD (reference sequence). The CDR3 contains 13 residues. DNA for the CDR3: TGCGCCAGCAGTTCTTACATCACCGGGGAGCTGTTTTTT. It translates to CASSSYITGELFF.

V and J are TRBV27 and TRBJ1-4, with D possibly being TRBD1 (6 bases). Germline CDR1 and CDR2: MNHEY and SMNVEV (reference sequence). The ends were cut back, 2 bases at V and 2 bases at J, with 18 bases in the middle. There are 18 residues in the CDR3. Here the CDR3 reads CASSLRYQGLGTNEKLFF. The CDR3 DNA sequence: TGTGCCAGCAGTTTACGGTATCAGGGGTTGGGCACTAATGAAAAACTGTTTTTT.

The V gene is TRBV7-3, the J gene TRBJ1-1; unclear D gene. CDR1 and CDR2 from the germline V gene are SGHTA and FQGTGA. This CDR3 has 13 residues. V lost 1 base and J 11 bases, leaving 14 bases between the germline ends. In DNA, the CDR3 is TGTGCCAGCAGCTTAAGCCCGGGTTTCGACGCTTTCTTT. This translates into CASSLSPGFDAFF. The entire variable domain, with the rest obtained from reference TRBV7-3 and TRBJ1-1, is as follows: GAGVSQTPSNKVTEKGKYVELRCDPISGHTALYWYRQSLGQGPEFLIYFQGTGAADDSGLPNDRFFAVRPEGSVSTLKIQRTERGDSAVYLCASSLSPGFDAFFGQGTRLTVV.